The 8 T cell receptor beta chains reported below all come from one sample, sequenced in a study of blood T cell repertoires in COVID-19. Profiling relied on immunoSEQ multiplex PCR, and the TCRdb table lists in-frame clones only, not all of them. The sample records 300,000 to 400,000 clones, 65% to 90% being singletons. Sample: peripheral blood. These receptors came from a human donor in a cohort sampled during active COVID-19.

The J gene is TRBJ1-1, the V gene TRBV6-5; a weak D match, TRBD1 (5 bases). V was pared by 6 bases and J by 1 base, with 12 bases between. The germline CDR1 and CDR2 sequences are MNHEY and SVGAGI. The CDR3 runs to 14 residues. The CDR3 loop is CASRAGRTNTEAFF. As DNA, the CDR3 is TGTGCCAGCAGGGCGGGACGGACGAACACTGAAGCTTTCTTT.

The chain carries TRBV11-2 and TRBJ2-7, with D uncertain. The CDR3 extends over 14 amino acids. Trimming took off 1 base at V and 4 bases at J, with 11 bases between the two ends. CDR1 and CDR2 (germline): SGHAT, FQNNGV. The CDR3 here is CASSLAPKAYEQYF. The CDR3 DNA sequence: TGTGCCAGCAGCTTAGCACCCAAAGCATACGAGCAGTACTTC.

The V call is TRBV13, the J call TRBJ2-7, with TRBD1 identical over 7 bases. The CDR3 spans 15 residues. CDR1 is PRHDT and CDR2 is FYEKMQ in the germline V gene (reference sequence). Trimming at V came to 1 base and at J to 2 bases, leaving 5 bases not matched to a gene. The CDR3 here is CASSLVSRGTYEQYF. The CDR3 nucleotides read TGTGCCAGCAGCTTAGTAAGCAGGGGGACCTACGAGCAGTACTTC.

The rearrangement uses TRBV27 and TRBJ2-2; maybe TRBD1 (6 bases). There are 16 residues in the CDR3. Trimming took off 1 base at V and 5 bases at J, with 14 bases between the two ends. Germline assignment: CDR1 MNHEY and CDR2 SMNVEV (reference sequence). CDR3 nucleotide sequence: TGTGCCAGCAGTTTATATCGGGACATATTTACCGGGGAGCTGTTTTTT. Residues: CASSLYRDIFTGELFF.

This rearrangement joins TRBV5-1 to TRBJ2-7; TRBD1 matches at 8 bases. CDR3 size: 14 residues. The V and J ends lost 4 bases and 1 base, in that order; junction bases with no gene match: 4. CDR1 is SGHRS and CDR2 is YFSETQ in the germline V gene. The DNA for the CDR3 is TGCGCCAGCAGCGCTAGGGACAGGTCCTACGAGCAGTACTTC. Its protein is CASSARDRSYEQYF.

The rearrangement joins TRBV7-9 to TRBJ2-2, with 8 positions matching TRBD1. From germline, CDR1 is SEHNR and CDR2 FQNEAQ (reference sequence). The V and J ends lost 5 bases and 3 bases, in that order; junction bases with no gene match: 5. The CDR3 consists of 15 residues. DNA for the CDR3: TGTGCCAGCAGCCCGCAGGGGGCGGACACCGGGGAGCTGTTTTTT. Protein: CASSPQGADTGELFF.

The rearrangement links TRBV27 to TRBJ2-7; D perhaps matches TRBD1 (6 bases). The germline V gene encodes CDR1 MNHEY and CDR2 SMNVEV (reference sequence). The CDR3 extends over 12 amino acids. V lost 6 bases, J lost 2 bases, and 8 bases lay in between. CDR3 coding DNA: TGTGCCAGCAGAGGGGGAACCTACGAGCAGTACTTC. Translating it yields CASRGGTYEQYF.

This rearrangement joins TRBV18 to TRBJ2-6; D unclear. Trimming removed 1 base at V and 0 bases at J, with 7 bases between. CDR3 length: 16 residues. Germline CDR1 KGHSH, CDR2 LQKENI. The CDR3 region is CASSPQEISGANVLTF. CDR3 sequence (DNA): TGTGCCAGCTCACCACAGGAGATCTCTGGGGCCAACGTCCTGACTTTC. The complete variable domain, with remaining parts taken from reference TRBV18 and TRBJ2-6, reads NAGVMQNPRHLVRRRGQEARLRCSPMKGHSHVYWYRQLPEEGLKFMVYLQKENIIDESGMPKERFSAEFPKEGPSILRIQQVVRGDSAAYFCASSPQEISGANVLTFGAGSRLTVL.